A single sample gave rise to the 4 T cell receptor beta chains below, sequenced in a study of cytotoxic CD8 clonotypes in ibrutinib-treated CLL. TCRdb keeps only in-frame clones here, not all; method: immunoSEQ multiplex PCR. The sample records about 200,000 clones, 60% to 80% being singletons. Sequences were derived from PBMCs, sampled after 12 months of ibrutinib treatment. The receptors come from a human donor with chronic lymphocytic leukemia.

The chain carries TRBV18 and TRBJ1-1; D remains unclear. CDR3 length: 16 amino acids. Germline V gene lookup returns CDR1 KGHSH and CDR2 LQKENI. V shed 4 bases and J shed 1 base, with 16 bases lying between them. CDR3 DNA sequence: TGTGCCAGCTCACTCTCTAACCTCCGGACGAACACTGAAGCTTTCTTT. This sequence encodes CASSLSNLRTNTEAFF.

The J gene is TRBJ2-1, the V gene TRBV19, with 12 bases aligning to TRBD2. The germline CDR1 and CDR2 sequences are LNHDA and SQIVND (reference sequence). CDR3 length equals 17 residues. With V trimmed by 4 bases and J by 0 bases, 4 bases remained unmatched. The CDR3 bases are TGTGCCAGTAGTAACCGACTAGCGGGAGTCTCCTACAATGAGCAGTTCTTC. Translation: CASSNRLAGVSYNEQFF.

This clone appeared a single time. The chain joins TRBV25-1 to TRBJ2-5; D not resolved. The CDR3 spans 14 residues. Per the germline V gene, CDR1 is MGHDK and CDR2 is SYGVNS. V lost 5 bases and J lost 0, with 10 bases in between. CDR3 protein: CASSQTVYQETQYF. The CDR3 DNA reads as TGTGCCAGCAGTCAAACAGTTTACCAAGAGACCCAGTACTTC.

The V and J genes are TRBV25-1 and TRBJ2-2, with D possibly TRBD2 on 7 matching bases. The CDR3 length is 16 residues. Looked up from germline, CDR1 is MGHDK and CDR2 is SYGVNS. Trimming cost V 6 bases and J 1 base, with 15 bases left between them. The CDR3 DNA is TGTGCCAGCAGGAGGGGGGGCAGGCAGAACACCGGGGAGCTGTTTTTT. Its translation is CASRRGGRQNTGELFF.